The entry that follows covers one T cell receptor (beta chain) sequence. Its antigen is still unknown. Here immunoSEQ multiplex PCR was the method, and the copy in TCRdb shows in-frame clones only, minus some. Of over 110,000 clones in the sample, about nine tenths were seen once. The entry originates in a study of Ad26.COV2.S vaccination and SARS-CoV-2 variants. Whole-study findings and limits: Reportedly, after vaccination the spike-specific CD8+ and CD4+ T cell responses displayed substantial breadth. People who got the vaccine or the placebo had similar non-spike TCR breadth.

Germline assignment: CDR1 MNHEY and CDR2 SVGAGI. This CDR3 is 12 amino acids long. With 7 bases clipped from V and 7 bases from J, the junction kept 4 bases outside the gene matches. This TCR was recovered from a human donor who had recovered from COVID-19. Source: peripheral blood, taken after recovery from COVID-19. The chain employs TRBV6-5 and TRBJ2-1; 7 bases match TRBD1. As DNA, the CDR3 is TGTGCCAGCATTACAGGGGAGAATGAGCAGTTCTTC. Protein: CASITGENEQFF.